The clone carrying this TCR beta chain came up many times. Antigen specificity is unknown. iRepertoire HTBI primers and Arm-PCR of CDR3 regions built TCR beta libraries. As originally analysed: Gene usage covered about 60 TRBV and more than twelve TRBJ segments. Each CDR3 protein is one row after TCRdb ran MiXCR on the multiplex PCR reads. TCRdb, rather than the study authors, made the V and J calls. This table has under 300,000 distinct CDR3 sequences, 20% appearing once. These data originate in a study of regulatory T cells in long-lasting Graves disease. Whole-study results and caveats: Persistent patients had a count of shared public clonotypes (around 2,700) that exceeded that of new patients (around 910). TRBV28, TRBJ1-2 and TRBJ2-5 were segments that persistent disease favored. Thyroid tissue went unexamined; only peripheral blood was analyzed.

Germline CDR1 is SGHTA and CDR2 is FQGNSA. The V segment lost 6 bases and the J segment 3 bases; nucleotides outside the gene matches: 8. There are 15 residues in the CDR3. Time point in this sample: newly diagnosed GD, antithyroid drugs for less than 3 months. There was RNA extracted from PBMCs, and the TCR library was made from it. This clonotype was sampled from a female donor with Graves disease. The rearrangement links TRBV7-2 to TRBJ1-1, with TRBD1 matching 9 bases. The sequences come from peripheral blood mononuclear cells (PBMCs), collected at new diagnosis, from a patient treated with antithyroid drugs. CDR3 sequence reads: CASSFSGQGYTEAFF. CDR3 DNA: TGTGCCAGCAGTTTTTCCGGACAGGGGTACACTGAAGCTTTCTTT. The full variable domain, completed using reference TRBV7-2 and TRBJ1-1, is GAGVSQSPSNKVTEKGKDVELRCDPISGHTALYWYRQSLGQGLEFLIYFQGNSAPDKSGLPSDRFSAERTGGSVSTLTIQRTQQEDSAVYLCASSFSGQGYTEAFFGQGTRLTVV.